These 3 T cell receptor beta chains share one sample of origin, sequenced in a study of T cell responses to AZD1222 COVID-19 vaccine. Profiling relied on immunoSEQ multiplex PCR, and the TCRdb table lists in-frame clones only, not all of them. This sample yields about 160,000 clones, of which roughly 90% are seen a single time; approximately 4.5% belongs to the top ten. The sequencing used peripheral blood, collected 28 days after the second AZD1222 dose. Receptors were obtained from an adult who received the AZD1222 COVID-19 vaccine.

This chain links TRBV2 with TRBJ2-1, with no clear D. The CDR3 sequence is 13 residues long. Germline V gene lookup returns CDR1 SNHLY and CDR2 FYNNEI. Between the trimmed V and J ends, which lost 7 bases and 6 bases, there was a span of 13 bases. The chain's CDR3 is CASMVPPTNEQFF. CDR3 nucleotide sequence: TGTGCCAGCATGGTCCCACCTACCAATGAGCAGTTCTTC.

In this sample, this clone turned up once. The J gene is TRBJ1-2, the V gene TRBV6-5; 7 bases are a match to TRBD1. Germline V gives CDR1 MNHEY, CDR2 SVGAGI. Trimming took 5 bases from V and 1 from J; bases not matched to a gene: 7. CDR3 length equals 15 residues. The CDR3 coding sequence is TGTGCCAGCAGTCTAACCGGGACAGTTAACTATGGCTACACCTTC. Encoded protein: CASSLTGTVNYGYTF.

V gene TRBV6-6 combines with J gene TRBJ1-1, with unresolved D. Trimming pared 5 bases from V and 1 base from J, leaving 5 bases between. The CDR3 covers 12 residues. Germline lookup yields CDR1 MNHNY and CDR2 SVGAGI (reference sequence). CDR3 sequence reads: CASSGANTEAFF. The DNA for the CDR3 is TGTGCCAGCAGTGGAGCGAACACTGAAGCTTTCTTT.